The next 5 T cell receptor beta chains were all read from a single sample in a study of blood T cell repertoires in COVID-19. Here immunoSEQ multiplex PCR was the method, and the copy in TCRdb shows in-frame clones only, minus some. The sample consists of a few hundred thousand clones, 88% of them appearing once. The sequenced sample consisted of peripheral blood. Source of these receptors: a man in his sixties or seventies with acute or convalescent COVID-19.

The rearrangement uses TRBV18 and TRBJ1-3; 8 bases line up with TRBD1. The CDR3 consists of 16 residues. J gave up 0 bases and V 3 bases, and 4 bases lay outside the gene matches. The V gene's germline CDR1 is KGHSH and CDR2 LQKENI. CDR3 protein: CASSPSGTGSGNTIYF. The CDR3 DNA reads as TGTGCCAGCTCACCCTCCGGGACAGGCTCTGGAAACACCATATATTTT. Using reference TRBV18 and TRBJ1-3 for the parts outside the CDR3, the full variable domain is NAGVMQNPRHLVRRRGQEARLRCSPMKGHSHVYWYRQLPEEGLKFMVYLQKENIIDESGMPKERFSAEFPKEGPSILRIQQVVRGDSAAYFCASSPSGTGSGNTIYFGEGSWLTVV.

DNA of the CDR3: TGCGCCAGCAGCTTGTCACTAGCGGGAAAAGAGACCCAGTACTTC. It encodes CASSLSLAGKETQYF. The chain has TRBV5-1 and TRBJ2-5; 10 nucleotides line up with TRBD2. The J segment lost 3 bases and the V segment lost 1 base, leaving 3 bases of the junction unmatched. Germline loops: CDR1 SGHRS, CDR2 YFSETQ. This CDR3 is built from 15 residues.

This chain links TRBV7-3 with TRBJ1-1; D remains ambiguous. V lost 0 bases to trimming and J lost 2 bases, with 10 bases between them. CDR1 SGHTA and CDR2 FQGTGA come from the germline V gene. The CDR3 loop spans 15 amino acids. This chain's CDR3 is CASSLTAGKNTEAFF. In DNA form, the CDR3 reads TGTGCCAGCAGCTTAACGGCAGGAAAAAACACTGAAGCTTTCTTT.

The gene calls are TRBV2 and TRBJ1-4, with 10 bases lining up with TRBD1. Germline assignment: CDR1 SNHLY and CDR2 FYNNEI. V shed 6 bases and J 0 bases; nucleotides not matched to a gene: 16. There are 20 residues in the CDR3. Written as DNA, the CDR3 is TGTGCCAGCAGCGGCATCCCGGGACAGGGGAATTTAGCAACTAATGAAAAACTGTTTTTT. Its translation: CASSGIPGQGNLATNEKLFF.

V usage is TRBV19 and J usage is TRBJ1-5; D call uncertain. The CDR3 extends over 16 amino acids. V was trimmed by 0 bases and J by 7 bases, leaving 16 bases between them. Germline-derived CDR1 and CDR2 are LNHDA and SQIVND (reference sequence). The CDR3, as DNA: TGTGCCAGTAGTATAGATGGAATGGGAAGGAGGCAGCCCCAGCATTTT. Amino acids: CASSIDGMGRRQPQHF.